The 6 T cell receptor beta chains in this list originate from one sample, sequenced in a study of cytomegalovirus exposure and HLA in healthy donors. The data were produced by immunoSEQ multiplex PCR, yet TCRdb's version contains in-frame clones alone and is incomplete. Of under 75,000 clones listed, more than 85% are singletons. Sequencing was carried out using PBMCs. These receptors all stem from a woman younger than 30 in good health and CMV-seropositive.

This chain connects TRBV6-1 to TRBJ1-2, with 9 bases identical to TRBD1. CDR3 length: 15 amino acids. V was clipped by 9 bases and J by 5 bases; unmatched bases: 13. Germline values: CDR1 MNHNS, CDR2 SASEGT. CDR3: CASKDAGTGFYGYTF. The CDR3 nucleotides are TGTGCCAGTAAAGACGCCGGGACAGGGTTTTATGGCTACACCTTC.

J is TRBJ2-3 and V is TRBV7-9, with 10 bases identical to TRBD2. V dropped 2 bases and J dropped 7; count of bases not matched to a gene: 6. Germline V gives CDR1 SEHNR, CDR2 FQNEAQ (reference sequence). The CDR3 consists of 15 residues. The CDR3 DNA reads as TGTGCCAGCAGCTTACTTGCTAGCGGGGGAAATACGCAGTATTTT. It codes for CASSLLASGGNTQYF.

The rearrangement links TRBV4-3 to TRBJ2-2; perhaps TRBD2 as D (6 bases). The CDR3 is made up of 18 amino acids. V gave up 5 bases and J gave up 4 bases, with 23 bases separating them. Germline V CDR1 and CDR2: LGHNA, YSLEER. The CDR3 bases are TGCGCCAGCAGCGTCACGACGGGACTCCTAGGTAGCACCGGGGAGCTGTTTTTT. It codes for CASSVTTGLLGSTGELFF.

The CDR3 nucleotides are TGTGCCAGCAGTGACTCCCTGGGGGCCAACGTCCTGACTTTC. It specifies CASSDSLGANVLTF. V usage is TRBV6-4 and J usage is TRBJ2-6; no clear D gene. The germline gives CDR1 MRHNA, CDR2 SNTAGT. The CDR3 runs to 14 residues. Trimming removed 0 bases from V and 4 bases from J, with 4 bases in between.

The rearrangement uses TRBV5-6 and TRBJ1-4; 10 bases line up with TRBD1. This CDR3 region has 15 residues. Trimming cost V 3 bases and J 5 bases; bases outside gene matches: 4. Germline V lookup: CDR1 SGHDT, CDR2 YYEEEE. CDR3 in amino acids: CASSSPGQGNEKLFF. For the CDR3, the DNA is TGTGCCAGCAGCTCACCGGGACAGGGGAATGAAAAACTGTTTTTT.

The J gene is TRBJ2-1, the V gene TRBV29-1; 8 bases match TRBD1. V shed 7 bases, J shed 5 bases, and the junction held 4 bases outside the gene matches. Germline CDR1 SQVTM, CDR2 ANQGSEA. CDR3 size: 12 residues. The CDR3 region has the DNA TGCAGCGGGATGACAGGGGACAATGAGCAGTTCTTC. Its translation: CSGMTGDNEQFF.